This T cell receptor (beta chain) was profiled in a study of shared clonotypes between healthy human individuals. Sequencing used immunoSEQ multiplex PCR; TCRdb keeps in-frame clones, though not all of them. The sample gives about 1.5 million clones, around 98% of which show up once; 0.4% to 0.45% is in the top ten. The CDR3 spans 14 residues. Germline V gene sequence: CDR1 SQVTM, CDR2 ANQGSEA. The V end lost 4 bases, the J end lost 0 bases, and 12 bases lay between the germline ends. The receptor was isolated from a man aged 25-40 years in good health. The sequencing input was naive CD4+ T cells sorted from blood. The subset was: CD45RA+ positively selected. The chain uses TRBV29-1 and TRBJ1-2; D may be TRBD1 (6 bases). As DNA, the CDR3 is TGCAGCGTTGTGGGGGCCGTCACTAACTATGGCTACACCTTC. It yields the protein CSVVGAVTNYGYTF.